This entry is about one T cell receptor beta chain. This clone's antigen is unknown. No qualities accompany the bases; no much larger clone lies one base away. V is reduced by 0 bases and J by 4 bases, leaving a spacing of 9 bases between them. In the germline V gene, CDR1 corresponds to SGHTA and CDR2 to FQGNSA. From the cysteine up to the phenylalanine, the CDR3 has a length of 15 residues. CDR3 DNA is the only sequence kept; it has 45 bases, read in frame from the first base. TCRbeta CDR3 regions were amplified from genomic DNA using the immunoSEQ Assay, a bias-controlled multiplex PCR. For the original study's pipeline: The number of nucleated cells in each sample was estimated by amplification of reference gene primers within the assay. Sequence reads were collapsed and filtered to measure the absolute abundance of every unique TCRbeta CDR3 rearrangement. Productive Simpson clonality was computed per sample as the square root of Simpson's diversity index over productive rearrangements. What TCRdb holds here is the immuneACCESS table cut down to in-frame rearrangements. Part of the clones is not present; checked against another copy, under half of the missing clones reflect an unresolved V gene, and the others are unexplained. That table gives V, J and clone size, and the DNA gave D and trimming. For this sample there are over 65,000 clones; about nine tenths appear just once. The ten largest clones capture less than 8.5% of the sample.

This sample was included in a study of blood T cell repertoires in COVID-19 (dated by TCRdb to about 2020). Study-wide context: Collaborator samples came from the United States, Italy and Spain and covered acute and convalescent phases of COVID-19. Subjects who had been exposed to COVID-19, were actively infected with it, or had recovered from it provided the deeply sampled blood TCRbeta repertoires that made up the dataset. The repertoires were made available in a free public database intended to serve as a resource for research on the immune response to SARS-CoV-2. Nearly every sample came with metadata listing a de-identified subject ID, COVID-19 status, age in years and sex. The samples were drawn from two sources: the first 160 participants of the ongoing ImmuneRACE study, and over 1,000 subjects contributed by 6 global collaborators. The material from the prospective study consisted of cDNA or gDNA derived from T cells, B-cell-depleted T cells, or PBMCs. Where HLA class I and class II types were available, the types were taken from metadata supplied by the sample provider, not from assay-based typing.

Study-level results and caveats: Clinical and demographic metadata were provided uncurated, with the amount varying by source and participant.

Each collaborating institution followed its own protocols to collect whole blood in K2EDTA tubes. For TCRbeta analysis, collaborators shipped samples as frozen whole blood, isolated PBMCs, or DNA extracted from either of those sample types. The origin of this receptor is a human donor in a cohort sampled during active COVID-19. Sample: peripheral blood. The V gene is TRBV7-2 and the J gene is TRBJ2-2; the D gene identity is not certain. The CDR3 protein: CASSLASSGTGELFF. The nucleotide sequence is given as TGTGCCAGCAGCTTAGCTTCTAGTGGCACCGGGGAGCTGTTTTTT.